The present entry profiles one TCR beta chain with its context. Its antigen remains unidentified. Trimming stripped 0 bases from V and 3 bases from J, with 10 bases between. CDR1 SGHNT and CDR2 YYREEE come from the germline V gene (reference sequence). The CDR3 extends over 14 amino acids. The data derive from a study of vaccination and CD4 T cells after COVID-19. Background on the study: Comprising six males and four females, the convalescent participants counted two Hispanic individuals among them.

As to time point: late sampling 161 to 241 days after vaccination in a few convalescent patients. This sample's treatment: roughly 11-day PBMC culture with coronavirus spike peptide pools or control peptides (ViraFEST assay). Cultured CD4+ T cell DNA was sequenced using the Oncomine TCR Beta short-read assay. TCRdb called the PCR reads again in MiXCR, with one record for every CDR3 protein. The sample holds about 17,000 distinct CDR3 sequences, around 50% seen once. Specimen: CD4+ T cells from blood, cultured in vitro, collected about 7 months after SARS-CoV-2 vaccination. This TCR was recovered from a human donor who had recovered from COVID-19. The chain couples TRBV5-4 to TRBJ2-7, with TRBD1 as a possible D gene (5 bases). CDR3 in amino acids: CASSLGRVGYEQYF. CDR3 DNA: TGTGCCAGCAGCTTGGGCAGGGTTGGCTACGAGCAGTACTTC. The full variable domain, rest sourced from reference TRBV5-4 and TRBJ2-7, is ETGVTQSPTHLIKTRGQQVTLRCSSQSGHNTVSWYQQALGQGPQFIFQYYREEENGRGNFPPRFSGLQFPNYSSELNVNALELDDSALYLCASSLGRVGYEQYFGPGTRLTVT.